Listed below are T cell receptor beta chains from one sample, sequenced in a study of blood T cell repertoires in COVID-19. The method was immunoSEQ multiplex PCR; TCRdb's version includes in-frame clones alone and lacks a portion of them. Among approximately 210,000 clones listed, over 80% were seen once. Source material: peripheral blood. These receptors all stem from a woman aged 70 to 79 with active or convalescent COVID-19. CDR3s include the opening cysteine and the closing phenylalanine or tryptophan. The D gene is left open where the match is weak. Some rows mark clone size as missing; the rest say once, few, many or name a class of expanded clone.

v_call,clone_size,cdr3_length,d_call,j_call,cdr3_aa,cdr3_nt
TRBV20-1,-,14,-,TRBJ1-2,CSASPGHYLNGYTF,TGCAGTGCTAGTCCGGGACACTATTTAAATGGCTACACCTTC
TRBV5-1,-,14,TRBD1,TRBJ2-5,CASSLQGAEETQYF,TGCGCCAGCAGCCTACAGGGGGCGGAAGAGACCCAGTACTTC
TRBV2,-,13,-,TRBJ2-7,CASSETRGNEQYF,TGTGCCAGCAGTGAAACCAGGGGTAACGAGCAGTACTTC
TRBV4-3,few,14,-,TRBJ2-5,CASSPGLGQETQYF,TGCGCCAGCAGCCCGGGACTGGGCCAAGAGACCCAGTACTTC
TRBV5-4,once,15,TRBD2,TRBJ2-1,CASNFAGTRLREQFF,TGTGCCAGCAACTTCGCCGGGACTAGACTTAGGGAGCAGTTCTTC
TRBV10-2,-,14,TRBD1,TRBJ2-5,CASRDRGLQETQYF,TGCGCCAGCAGGGACAGGGGTCTACAAGAGACCCAGTACTTC
TRBV19,-,15,TRBD2,TRBJ2-3,CASSSSGGASDTQYF,TGTGCCAGTAGTTCGAGCGGGGGGGCCTCGGATACGCAGTATTTT
TRBV6-5,-,14,TRBD2,TRBJ2-2,CASLSSGRIGELFF,TGTGCCAGCCTGTCTAGCGGGAGAATCGGGGAGCTGTTTTTT
TRBV5-6,-,15,TRBD2,TRBJ2-1,CASSRPGLGIDEQFF,TGTGCCAGCAGCCGCCCGGGACTAGGTATCGATGAGCAGTTCTTC
TRBV11-2,-,15,TRBD2,TRBJ2-3,CASALSGGATDTQYF,TGTGCCAGCGCGCTTAGCGGGGGAGCCACAGATACGCAGTATTTT
TRBV6-5,-,14,-,TRBJ2-1,CASSLLTGSNEQFF,TGTGCCAGCAGTCTACTTACAGGGTCCAATGAGCAGTTCTTC
TRBV2,once,13,-,TRBJ1-1,CASRAGAVTEAFF,TGTGCCAGCAGGGCAGGGGCAGTCACTGAAGCTTTCTTT
TRBV7-2,-,13,-,TRBJ2-3,CASRFTGPNTQYF,TGTGCCAGCAGATTCACAGGGCCAAATACGCAGTATTTT
TRBV4-2,-,15,TRBD2,TRBJ2-7,CASSQGLAGEWEQYF,TGTGCCAGCAGCCAGGGACTAGCGGGAGAGTGGGAGCAGTACTTC
TRBV5-1,-,16,TRBD1,TRBJ1-5,CASSLDGTGIYQPQHF,TGCGCCAGCAGCTTGGATGGGACAGGGATCTATCAGCCCCAGCATTTT
TRBV30,-,16,-,TRBJ2-5,CAWSTKASAPGETQYF,TGTGCCTGGAGTACAAAGGCTAGCGCCCCAGGAGAGACCCAGTACTTC
TRBV29-1,-,14,TRBD2,TRBJ2-1,CSGNRGVAYNEQFF,TGCAGCGGTAACCGGGGGGTGGCCTACAATGAGCAGTTCTTC
TRBV7-8,-,15,-,TRBJ2-1,CASSAKRTVYNEQFF,TGTGCCAGCAGCGCTAAGCGGACGGTATACAATGAGCAGTTCTTC
TRBV5-4,few,16,TRBD2,TRBJ2-2,CASSSVGGSNTGELFF,TGTGCCAGCAGCTCCGTAGGCGGGAGTAATACCGGGGAGCTGTTTTTT
TRBV5-4,-,16,TRBD1,TRBJ2-1,CASSIQTGPGHDEQFF,TGTGCCAGCAGCATCCAGACAGGGCCCGGGCACGATGAGCAGTTCTTC
TRBV12-3/TRBV12-4,-,13,TRBD1,TRBJ1-3,CATDRGPGNTIYF,TGTGCCACCGACAGGGGCCCTGGAAACACCATATATTTT
TRBV2,-,14,TRBD2,TRBJ2-5,CASSEAAGEETQYF,TGTGCCAGCAGTGAAGCGGCGGGGGAAGAGACCCAGTACTTC
TRBV18,-,13,-,TRBJ1-2,CASSPQGSDGYTF,TGTGCCAGCTCACCCCAGGGGAGCGATGGCTACACCTTC
TRBV19,-,13,TRBD1,TRBJ1-2,CASSFDRGQRYTF,TGTGCCAGTAGTTTCGACAGGGGGCAGCGCTACACCTTC
TRBV30,-,12,-,TRBJ1-6,CAWTLTDSPLHF,TGTGCCTGGACCTTGACAGATTCACCCCTCCACTTT
TRBV6-1,-,17,-,TRBJ1-2,CASSAQGNHPLGYGYTF,TGTGCCAGCAGTGCCCAGGGGAATCACCCGTTAGGTTATGGCTACACCTTC
TRBV29-1,once,12,-,TRBJ1-2,CSVEPQFYGYTF,TGCAGCGTTGAGCCACAGTTCTATGGCTACACCTTC
TRBV4-1,-,18,TRBD2,TRBJ2-5,CASSQVFAGGRYQETQYF,TGCGCCAGCAGCCAAGTGTTCGCGGGAGGTCGATACCAAGAGACCCAGTACTTC
TRBV27,-,16,-,TRBJ1-1,CASSPQDPGRDTEAFF,TGTGCCAGCAGCCCCCAGGACCCGGGAAGGGACACTGAAGCTTTCTTT
TRBV5-1,-,13,-,TRBJ2-5,CASSMGSGETQYF,TGCGCCAGCAGCATGGGGTCGGGGGAGACCCAGTACTTC
TRBV28,-,15,-,TRBJ2-1,CASRPSGLLSFEQFF,TGTGCCAGCAGACCGTCCGGACTTTTATCCTTTGAGCAGTTCTTC
TRBV29-1,-,11,-,TRBJ2-7,CSVVIANEQYF,TGCAGCGTTGTGATAGCGAACGAGCAGTACTTC
TRBV6-1,-,15,TRBD1,TRBJ1-1,CASSERTGIQGRAFF,TGTGCCAGCAGTGAACGAACGGGAATACAGGGGAGGGCTTTCTTT
TRBV4-2,-,15,TRBD2,TRBJ2-3,CASALGGIGSDTQYF,TGTGCCAGCGCCTTGGGGGGGATTGGTTCAGATACGCAGTATTTT
TRBV28,few,16,-,TRBJ1-3,CASRGAVSYSGNTIYF,TGTGCCAGCAGGGGAGCGGTTAGCTACTCTGGAAACACCATATATTTT
TRBV13,once,19,TRBD2,TRBJ2-5,CASSSVGLAGAPPDETQYF,TGTGCCAGCAGCTCTGTGGGACTAGCGGGGGCACCGCCAGACGAGACCCAGTACTTC
TRBV7-2,-,11,-,TRBJ1-5,CASSPRAPQHF,TGTGCCAGCAGCCCTCGAGCGCCCCAGCATTTT
TRBV4-3,-,18,TRBD2,TRBJ2-7,CASSQESLGTSGWYEQYF,TGCGCCAGCAGCCAAGAATCCCTTGGAACTAGCGGATGGTACGAGCAGTACTTC
TRBV2,-,13,-,TRBJ1-1,CASSDETGTEAFF,TGTGCCAGCAGTGATGAGACGGGCACTGAAGCTTTCTTT
TRBV12-3/TRBV12-4,-,13,-,TRBJ1-1,CASSLAGDTEAFF,TGTGCCAGCAGTTTAGCAGGGGACACTGAAGCTTTCTTT
TRBV15,-,18,TRBD2,TRBJ2-2,CATSSPPGTSANTGELFF,TGTGCCACCAGCAGTCCTCCCGGGACTAGCGCTAACACCGGGGAGCTGTTTTTT
TRBV5-1,-,13,-,TRBJ2-7,CASSIQGSYEQYF,TGCGCCAGCAGCATACAGGGTTCGTACGAGCAGTACTTC
TRBV4-1,-,14,-,TRBJ2-3,CASSQVPRVDTQYF,TGCGCCAGCAGCCAAGTCCCAAGAGTAGATACGCAGTATTTT
TRBV20-1,-,11,TRBD1,TRBJ1-4,CSASRGEKLFF,TGCAGTGCTAGCAGGGGGGAAAAACTGTTTTTT
TRBV4-1,-,17,-,TRBJ2-1,CASSQDRGSRVYNEQFF,TGCGCCAGCAGCCAAGATAGGGGGTCCAGGGTTTACAATGAGCAGTTCTTC
TRBV5-5,-,14,-,TRBJ2-6,CASELAPGANVLTF,TGTGCCAGCGAATTAGCGCCTGGGGCCAACGTCCTGACTTTC
TRBV7-8,once,12,-,TRBJ1-6,CASSEVRSPLHF,TGTGCCAGCAGCGAGGTCCGTTCACCCCTCCACTTT
TRBV7-2,-,16,-,TRBJ2-7,CASSLEGAGSRNEQYF,TGTGCCAGCAGCTTAGAAGGGGCGGGATCTAGGAACGAGCAGTACTTC
TRBV3-1/TRBV3-2,-,17,TRBD2,TRBJ2-1,CASSRGTSGGLWNEQFF,TGTGCCAGCAGCCGCGGGACTAGCGGGGGCCTTTGGAATGAGCAGTTCTTC
TRBV7-9,-,12,-,TRBJ2-5,CASSSHGETQYF,TGTGCCAGCAGCTCCCATGGCGAGACCCAGTACTTC
TRBV10-3,-,14,-,TRBJ2-7,CAISTGGPVYEQYF,TGTGCCATCAGTACCGGGGGTCCCGTCTACGAGCAGTACTTC
TRBV20-1,-,11,-,TRBJ2-5,CSAPEEETQYF,TGCAGTGCTCCCGAGGAAGAGACCCAGTACTTC
TRBV5-1,-,15,TRBD1,TRBJ2-1,CASSSYSGGPNEQFF,TGCGCCAGCAGCTCGTATTCAGGGGGCCCGAATGAGCAGTTCTTC